The rows below give T cell receptor beta chains drawn from one sample of a study of cytomegalovirus exposure and HLA in healthy donors. This table comes from immunoSEQ multiplex PCR, and its TCRdb copy is limited to in-frame clones, with some not included. The sample includes fewer than 250,000 clones, 82% seen only once; the top ten take around 6%. Sequenced: PBMCs. The receptors stem from a man in his forties in good health and CMV-seropositive. Each CDR3 is given with its conserved first and last residue. D genes are given only for firm matches. Rows give clone size only sometimes, using once, few, many, or a class for an expanded clone.

j_gene: TRBJ2-5; d_gene: -; abundance: -; v_gene: TRBV7-3; CDR3aa: CASSPQGSSKTQYF; CDR3nt: TGTGCCAGCAGCCCCCAAGGGTCTAGCAAGACCCAGTACTTC
j_gene: TRBJ2-2; d_gene: TRBD2; abundance: -; v_gene: TRBV29-1; CDR3aa: CSAIAGNGELFF; CDR3nt: TGCAGCGCAATAGCGGGGAACGGGGAGCTGTTTTTT
j_gene: TRBJ1-6; d_gene: TRBD1; abundance: -; v_gene: TRBV6-1; CDR3aa: CASRRDSSYNSPLHF; CDR3nt: TGTGCCAGCAGACGGGACAGCTCCTATAATTCACCCCTCCACTTT
j_gene: TRBJ2-1; d_gene: -; abundance: -; v_gene: TRBV12-5; CDR3aa: CASGRTSEQFF; CDR3nt: TGTGCTAGTGGTCGTACAAGTGAGCAGTTCTTC
j_gene: TRBJ2-6; d_gene: TRBD1; abundance: -; v_gene: TRBV7-9; CDR3aa: CASSGAGQGIHSGANVLTF; CDR3nt: TGTGCCAGCAGCGGCGCAGGACAGGGGATCCACTCTGGGGCCAACGTCCTGACTTTC
j_gene: TRBJ2-1; d_gene: TRBD2; abundance: -; v_gene: TRBV9; CDR3aa: CASSVRGGGYNEQFF; CDR3nt: TGTGCCAGCAGCGTACGCGGGGGAGGCTACAATGAGCAGTTCTTC
j_gene: TRBJ1-2; d_gene: -; abundance: -; v_gene: TRBV5-1; CDR3aa: CASSLPQGNYGYTF; CDR3nt: TGCGCCAGCAGCTTGCCCCAGGGGAACTATGGCTACACCTTC
j_gene: TRBJ2-1; d_gene: TRBD2; abundance: -; v_gene: TRBV7-9; CDR3aa: CASSARTSGANEQFF; CDR3nt: TGTGCCAGCAGCGCCCGGACTAGCGGGGCCAATGAGCAGTTCTTC
j_gene: TRBJ1-5; d_gene: -; abundance: few; v_gene: TRBV27; CDR3aa: CASSLTKTVSNQPQHF; CDR3nt: TGTGCCAGCAGTTTAACCAAGACAGTTAGCAATCAGCCCCAGCATTTT
j_gene: TRBJ2-5; d_gene: TRBD1; abundance: -; v_gene: TRBV9; CDR3aa: CASSVGLMKGQGETQYF; CDR3nt: TGTGCCAGCAGCGTAGGTTTAATGAAGGGACAGGGAGAGACCCAGTACTTC
j_gene: TRBJ1-5; d_gene: -; abundance: once; v_gene: TRBV2; CDR3aa: CASRTESNQPQHF; CDR3nt: TGTGCCAGCAGGACAGAGAGCAATCAGCCCCAGCATTTT
j_gene: TRBJ1-2; d_gene: -; abundance: once; v_gene: TRBV5-1; CDR3aa: CASSYGQLYGYTF; CDR3nt: TGCGCCAGCAGCTATGGACAGCTATATGGCTACACCTTC
j_gene: TRBJ2-1; d_gene: -; abundance: once; v_gene: TRBV13; CDR3aa: CASSLGRAPNEQFF; CDR3nt: TGTGCCAGCAGCTTAGGGAGGGCCCCCAATGAGCAGTTCTTC
j_gene: TRBJ1-5; d_gene: -; abundance: -; v_gene: TRBV7-9; CDR3aa: CASSLGAQPQHF; CDR3nt: TGTGCCAGCAGCTTAGGGGCTCAGCCCCAGCATTTT
j_gene: TRBJ2-1; d_gene: TRBD1; abundance: -; v_gene: TRBV12-5; CDR3aa: CASGLGTGRLNEQFF; CDR3nt: TGTGCTAGTGGACTAGGGACAGGGAGGTTGAATGAGCAGTTCTTC
j_gene: TRBJ2-3; d_gene: TRBD2; abundance: -; v_gene: TRBV4-2; CDR3aa: CASRPGGTSGRGTDTQYF; CDR3nt: TGTGCCAGCAGACCCGGGGGGACTAGCGGGAGAGGCACAGATACGCAGTATTTT
j_gene: TRBJ2-3; d_gene: -; abundance: few; v_gene: TRBV5-6; CDR3aa: CASSLRGSDTQYF; CDR3nt: TGTGCCAGCAGCTTGAGGGGATCAGATACGCAGTATTTT
j_gene: TRBJ2-1; d_gene: TRBD1; abundance: -; v_gene: TRBV12-5; CDR3aa: CASAYWVPGQDSYNEQFF; CDR3nt: TGTGCTAGTGCATATTGGGTCCCGGGACAGGATTCCTACAATGAGCAGTTCTTC
j_gene: TRBJ1-1; d_gene: -; abundance: -; v_gene: TRBV7-9; CDR3aa: CASRAGETNTEAFF; CDR3nt: TGTGCCAGCAGAGCAGGGGAGACAAACACTGAAGCTTTCTTT
j_gene: TRBJ1-2; d_gene: -; abundance: -; v_gene: TRBV19; CDR3aa: CASSIGPWAREDYGYTF; CDR3nt: TGTGCCAGTAGTATAGGCCCGTGGGCCAGGGAGGACTATGGCTACACCTTC
j_gene: TRBJ2-5; d_gene: -; abundance: once; v_gene: TRBV4-1; CDR3aa: CASSQDGLLEETQYF; CDR3nt: TGCGCCAGCAGCCAAGATGGGCTATTGGAAGAGACCCAGTACTTC
j_gene: TRBJ1-5; d_gene: -; abundance: -; v_gene: TRBV6-6; CDR3aa: CASSYSKGGGNQPQHF; CDR3nt: TGTGCCAGCAGTTACTCGAAGGGGGGAGGGAATCAGCCCCAGCATTTT
j_gene: TRBJ2-2; d_gene: -; abundance: -; v_gene: TRBV27; CDR3aa: CASSSRGISELFF; CDR3nt: TGTGCCAGCAGTTCCCGGGGGATATCTGAGCTGTTTTTT
j_gene: TRBJ1-4; d_gene: TRBD1; abundance: -; v_gene: TRBV5-4; CDR3aa: CASSLTGGPNEKLFF; CDR3nt: TGTGCCAGCAGCTTGACAGGGGGCCCCAATGAAAAACTGTTTTTT
j_gene: TRBJ2-1; d_gene: -; abundance: -; v_gene: TRBV6-6; CDR3aa: CASSYAEYNEQFF; CDR3nt: TGTGCCAGCAGTTATGCGGAATACAATGAGCAGTTCTTC
j_gene: TRBJ2-5; d_gene: -; abundance: -; v_gene: TRBV9; CDR3aa: CASSVGGGSGETQYF; CDR3nt: TGTGCCAGCAGCGTAGGTGGTGGGAGTGGTGAGACCCAGTACTTC
j_gene: TRBJ1-1; d_gene: -; abundance: -; v_gene: TRBV19; CDR3aa: CASSIGLLNTEAFF; CDR3nt: TGTGCCAGTAGTATTGGACTCCTGAACACTGAAGCTTTCTTT
j_gene: TRBJ1-3; d_gene: -; abundance: -; v_gene: TRBV6-1; CDR3aa: CASSENTGNTIYF; CDR3nt: TGTGCCAGCAGTGAAAACACCGGAAACACCATATATTTT
j_gene: TRBJ2-1; d_gene: -; abundance: -; v_gene: TRBV19; CDR3aa: CASSIRISGGSYNEQFF; CDR3nt: TGTGCCAGTAGTATACGGATTAGCGGAGGCTCCTACAATGAGCAGTTCTTC
j_gene: TRBJ2-1; d_gene: -; abundance: -; v_gene: TRBV7-8; CDR3aa: CASSLATSSYNEQFF; CDR3nt: TGTGCCAGCAGCTTAGCAACAAGCTCCTACAATGAGCAGTTCTTC
j_gene: TRBJ2-1; d_gene: TRBD2; abundance: few; v_gene: TRBV5-1; CDR3aa: CASSSGAGGNEQFF; CDR3nt: TGCGCCAGCAGCTCTGGAGCGGGAGGGAATGAGCAGTTCTTC